This T cell receptor (beta chain) was sequenced in a study of T cells in Graves' hyperthyroidism and ophthalmopathy. This clonotype was seen a few times. Amplification of TCR beta CDR3 regions was performed using RNA transcripts as template. The HTBI set primed first-round TCR CDR3 RT-PCR. TCRdb ran MiXCR on the multiplex PCR reads and lists one entry per CDR3 protein. The sample yields under 550,000 distinct CDR3 sequences, around 15% seen once. The source material was blood. The sequence came from a woman aged 18-30 years with Graves' hyperthyroidism.

CDR3: CASTPRTGFTYEQYF. The DNA of the CDR3 is TGCGCCAGCACCCCCCGGACAGGGTTTACGTACGAGCAGTACTTC. The chain uses TRBV5-1 and TRBJ2-7; 8 bases agree with TRBD1. Germline loops: CDR1 SGHRS, CDR2 YFSETQ. This CDR3 has 15 residues. J lost 4 bases, V lost 6 bases, and 12 bases had no gene match.